The 22 T cell receptor beta chains reported below all come from one sample, sequenced in a study of identifying expanded T cells in peripheral blood. Profiled with immunoSEQ multiplex PCR; TCRdb holds only in-frame clones, not every one. In the table there are about 81,000 clones, around 84% of which are singletons. Sequencing was performed on blood. The receptors originated from a person aged 18-69 years in good health.

This clone was observed a single time. The V call is TRBV27, the J call TRBJ1-1; D unclear. V was shortened by 4 bases and J by 1 base, with 10 bases between the two germline ends. This CDR3 has 14 amino acids. Germline V lookup: CDR1 MNHEY, CDR2 SMNVEV (reference sequence). CDR3 loop: CASSSWTGNTEAFF. For the CDR3, the DNA is TGTGCCAGCAGTTCTTGGACGGGGAACACTGAAGCTTTCTTT.

The chain has TRBV6-5 and TRBJ2-7, with TRBD2 identical over 12 bases. The CDR3 runs to 14 residues. The J segment lost 4 bases and the V segment lost 6 bases, leaving 4 bases of the junction unmatched. Germline lookup yields CDR1 MNHEY and CDR2 SVGAGI. The chain's CDR3 is CASSRTSGIYEQYF. The CDR3 coding sequence is TGTGCCAGCAGCAGGACTAGCGGGATTTACGAGCAGTACTTC.

This clone was recorded a few times. J is TRBJ1-1 and V is TRBV6-6; D gene unclear. Per the germline V gene, CDR1 is MNHNY and CDR2 is SVGAGI (reference sequence). The CDR3 contains 13 residues. Trimming took 0 bases from V and 2 from J, leaving 4 bases between them. CDR3 nucleotide sequence: TGTGCCAGCAGTTACTCTAGCAACACTGAAGCTTTCTTT. It yields the protein CASSYSSNTEAFF.

CDR3 bases: TGTGCCAGCAGTGTCCAAGATAGCGGGAATGAGCAGTTCTTC. It translates to CASSVQDSGNEQFF. The chain recombines TRBV6-4 with TRBJ2-1, with 7 nucleotides matching TRBD2. Trimming removed 4 bases from V and 7 bases from J; junction bases left unmatched: 7. Germline CDR1 MRHNA, CDR2 SNTAGT. The CDR3 contains 14 residues.

The V gene is TRBV28, the J gene TRBJ2-2; 8 positions agree with TRBD1. The length of the CDR3 is 14 residues. V shed 5 bases, J shed 7 bases, and the junction held 6 bases outside the gene matches. Germline CDR1 MDHEN, CDR2 SYDVKM. DNA of the CDR3: TGTGCCAGCAGTATATCAGGGGGCCACGGGGAGCTGTTTTTT. It codes for CASSISGGHGELFF. The full variable domain, rest sourced from reference TRBV28 and TRBJ2-2, is DVKVTQSSRYLVKRTGEKVFLECVQDMDHENMFWYRQDPGLGLRLIYFSYDVKMKEKGDIPEGYSVSREKKERFSLILESASTNQTSMYLCASSISGGHGELFFGEGSRLTVL.

The chain employs TRBV6-6 and TRBJ2-3, with TRBD2 as a possible D gene (6 bases). V lost 8 bases and J 5 bases, leaving 23 bases between the germline ends. Germline V gene sequence: CDR1 MNHNY, CDR2 SVGAGI (reference sequence). The CDR3 is made up of 16 amino acids. The CDR3 is CASVMLAPGSGDTQYF. The CDR3 DNA is TGTGCCAGCGTAATGCTCGCCCCCGGGAGTGGAGATACGCAGTATTTT.

The gene calls are TRBV7-2 and TRBJ2-6; D is unclear. The CDR3 is made up of 15 amino acids. Germline assignment: CDR1 SGHTA and CDR2 FQGNSA. Trimming left V 5 bases short and J 1 base short, with 9 bases between. CDR3: CASSQDQSGANVLTF. CDR3 nucleotide sequence: TGTGCCAGCAGCCAAGACCAATCTGGGGCCAACGTCCTGACTTTC. Full variable domain (missing parts from reference TRBV7-2 and TRBJ2-6): GAGVSQSPSNKVTEKGKDVELRCDPISGHTALYWYRQSLGQGLEFLIYFQGNSAPDKSGLPSDRFSAERTGGSVSTLTIQRTQQEDSAVYLCASSQDQSGANVLTFGAGSRLTVL.

V gene TRBV28 combines with J gene TRBJ2-7; weak D call: TRBD1 (5 bases). The CDR3 covers 13 residues. V lost 5 bases and J 1 base, leaving 9 bases between the germline ends. Germline assignment: CDR1 MDHEN and CDR2 SYDVKM. CDR3: CASSKTVSYEQYF. The CDR3 DNA is TGTGCCAGCAGTAAGACAGTTTCCTACGAGCAGTACTTC.

V gene TRBV9 combines with J gene TRBJ1-2; TRBD1 agrees at 7 bases. This CDR3 has 15 residues. Germline V lookup: CDR1 SGDLS, CDR2 YYNGEE. The V segment lost 2 bases and the J segment 5 bases; nucleotides outside the gene matches: 9. The CDR3 coding sequence is TGTGCCAGCAGCGTCTCAGTTGGGACAGAGTATGGCTACACCTTC. The encoded protein is CASSVSVGTEYGYTF. Drawing the rest from reference TRBV9 and TRBJ1-2, the complete variable domain is DSGVTQTPKHLITATGQRVTLRCSPRSGDLSVYWYQQSLDQGLQFLIQYYNGEERAKGNILERFSAQQFPDLHSELNLSSLELGDSALYFCASSVSVGTEYGYTFGSGTRLTVV.

The J gene is TRBJ2-7, the V gene TRBV21-1; the table's D call TRBD1 went unverified against the DNA. TRBV21-1 is a pseudogene. This CDR3 is 14 amino acids long. The CDR3 region has the DNA TGTGCCAGCAGCCCTGGGCCAAGTACCTACGAGCAGTACTTC. Protein sequence: CASSPGPSTYEQYF.

This chain joins TRBV25-1 and TRBJ2-7; D could derive from TRBD1 or TRBD2 (6 bases each). The germline CDR1 and CDR2 sequences are MGHDK and SYGVNS. Trimming took off 1 base at V and 5 bases at J, with 9 bases between the two ends. This CDR3 has 13 residues. The CDR3: CASSEWGADEQYF. DNA of the CDR3: TGTGCCAGCAGTGAATGGGGGGCGGACGAGCAGTACTTC.

The J gene is TRBJ2-7, the V gene TRBV10-2, with D perhaps matching TRBD2 (6 bases). The CDR3 loop spans 14 amino acids. Between the trimmed V and J ends, which lost 8 bases and 7 bases, there was a span of 21 bases. CDR1 and CDR2 from the germline V gene are WSHSY and SAAADI. The CDR3 region has the DNA TGCGCCAGCTCATCCCAAGGAGGGGTCAAGGAGCAGTACTTC. Encoded protein: CASSSQGGVKEQYF.

V usage is TRBV6-5 and J usage is TRBJ1-2; 11 bases are shared with TRBD1. The germline gives CDR1 MNHEY, CDR2 SVGAGI. Losses at the gene ends were 5 bases for V and 2 bases for J; bases not matched to a gene: 4. The CDR3 contains 15 residues. CDR3 sequence (DNA): TGTGCCAGCAGTCGAGGGACAGGGGGAAACTATGGCTACACCTTC. Amino acid sequence: CASSRGTGGNYGYTF.

This chain joins TRBV10-3 and TRBJ2-7; TRBD2 might be the D (5 bases). The V end lost 6 bases, the J end lost 4 bases, and 19 bases lay between the germline ends. The germline gives CDR1 ENHRY, CDR2 SYGVKD. This CDR3 is built from 15 residues. The CDR3 region is CAISRVEGPSYEQYF. Written as DNA, the CDR3 is TGTGCCATCAGCCGCGTCGAGGGTCCTTCGTACGAGCAGTACTTC.

The rearrangement uses TRBV2 and TRBJ2-7, with 7 bases that match TRBD1. The CDR3 is 15 residues long. V gave up 2 bases and J gave up 3 bases; unmatched junction bases: 7. The V gene's germline CDR1 is SNHLY and CDR2 FYNNEI. The CDR3 DNA is TGTGCCAGCAGTGAATCGTCAGGGGGTGGCTACGAGCAGTACTTC. Encoded protein: CASSESSGGGYEQYF.

The genes are TRBV7-2 and TRBJ2-3, with D uncertain. V was shortened by 2 bases and J by 6 bases, with 12 bases between the two germline ends. In germline, CDR1 is SGHTA, CDR2 FQGNSA. This CDR3 spans 14 amino acids. The CDR3 nucleotides read TGTGCCAGCAGCTTACCTCCTCCTCTCGATACGCAGTATTTT. This translates into CASSLPPPLDTQYF.

The chain carries TRBV4-2 and TRBJ2-1; tentatively, D is TRBD1 (5 bases). The V gene lost 3 bases and the J gene lost 10 bases, with 16 bases spanning the gap. CDR3 length equals 14 residues. CDR1 and CDR2 (germline): LGHNA, YNFKEQ. In DNA form, the CDR3 reads TGTGCCAGCAGCCAGGTGGACGAGAGACAGGAGCAGTTCTTC. This gives the protein CASSQVDERQEQFF.

This clone was observed a single time. This chain connects TRBV7-2 to TRBJ2-1, with D hard to call. The V end lost 1 base, the J end lost 0 bases, and 10 bases lay between the germline ends. From germline, CDR1 is SGHTA and CDR2 FQGNSA. This CDR3 has 16 residues. This CDR3 reads CASSLDGVSSYNEQFF. CDR3 DNA: TGTGCCAGCAGCTTAGACGGCGTTAGCTCCTACAATGAGCAGTTCTTC.

Here the CDR3 reads CASSPGTGGSWEQYF. DNA for the CDR3: TGTGCCAGCAGTCCTGGGACAGGGGGCTCTTGGGAGCAGTACTTC. The chain couples TRBV6-5 to TRBJ2-7; 12 bases agree with TRBD1. Trimming cost V 5 bases and J 7 bases; bases outside gene matches: 9. Germline V gene lookup returns CDR1 MNHEY and CDR2 SVGAGI. The CDR3 contains 15 residues.

The rearrangement uses TRBV7-9 and TRBJ2-5; D call uncertain. The CDR3 is 13 amino acids. The V end was cut by 5 bases, the J end by 5 bases, with 12 bases between. Germline V CDR1 and CDR2: SEHNR, FQNEAQ (reference sequence). The CDR3 spells CASSPRWYETQYF. CDR3 coding DNA: TGTGCCAGCAGCCCGCGGTGGTATGAGACCCAGTACTTC. The full variable domain, completed using reference TRBV7-9 and TRBJ2-5, is DTGVSQNPRHKITKRGQNVTFRCDPISEHNRLYWYRQTLGQGPEFLTYFQNEAQLEKSRLLSDRFSAERPKGSFSTLEIQRTEQGDSAMYLCASSPRWYETQYFGPGTRLLVL.

The V gene is TRBV28, the J gene TRBJ2-5, with D perhaps given as TRBD1 or TRBD2 (5 bases each). This CDR3 is 13 amino acids long. Trimming left V 3 bases short and J 4 bases short, with 9 bases between. The V gene's germline CDR1 is MDHEN and CDR2 SYDVKM. CDR3 sequence reads: CASSLGDGETQYF. In DNA, the CDR3 is TGTGCCAGCAGTTTGGGGGACGGAGAGACCCAGTACTTC.

For the CDR3, the DNA is TGTGCCAGCAGCTTAGCGGATGGATCCCCCTACGAGCAGTACTTC. Amino acids: CASSLADGSPYEQYF. The gene calls are TRBV7-6 and TRBJ2-7; no definite D call. This CDR3 spans 15 amino acids. Trimming cost V 0 bases and J 2 bases, with 11 bases left between them. Per the germline V gene, CDR1 is SGHVS and CDR2 is FNYEAQ. Full variable domain (rest looked up from reference TRBV7-6 and TRBJ2-7): GAGVSQSPRYKVTKRGQDVALRCDPISGHVSLYWYRQALGQGPEFLTYFNYEAQQDKSGLPNDRFSAERPEGSISTLTIQRTEQRDSAMYRCASSLADGSPYEQYFGPGTRLTVT.